These 24 T cell receptor beta chains originate from one sample sequenced in a study of blood T cells in healthy people across ages. A second roughly 6 to 12 cycle PCR used barcoded and J-beta primers. A single record per CDR3 protein comes from TCRdb applying MiXCR to the 5' RACE reads. This sample has just under 750,000 distinct CDR3 sequences, with 22% found just once. The sample taken for sequencing was blood. These receptors originate from a man aged 70-80 years in good health.

A remark on this clonotype: The CDR3 ends on some other residue instead of the conserved phenylalanine or tryptophan, so this is likely a read error. The chain links TRBV12-3 or TRBV12-4 to TRBJ2-5; TRBD2 aligns across 11 bases. The CDR3 totals 14 residues. V lost 5 bases to trimming and J lost 11 bases; unmatched junction nucleotides: 10. The chain's CDR3 is CASSLSGRGNEQYV. The DNA for the CDR3 is TGTGCCAGCAGTCTTAGCGGGAGGGGGAATGAGCAGTACGTC.

This clonotype showed up just a few times. This chain uses TRBV5-6 with TRBJ1-5, with D possibly matching TRBD1 (5 bases). The V gene lost 0 bases and the J gene lost 0 bases, with 10 bases spanning the gap. This CDR3 has 16 residues. The germline V gene has CDR1 SGHDT and CDR2 YYEEEE. In DNA form, the CDR3 reads TGTGCCAGCAGCTTGGCCTTGACAGATAGCAATCAGCCCCAGCATTTT. Amino acids: CASSLALTDSNQPQHF.

This clonotype was recorded at least ten times. V is TRBV7-6 and J is TRBJ2-5; D is unclear. The ends were cut back, 2 bases at V and 0 bases at J, with 7 bases in the middle. The CDR3 contains 14 residues. Germline CDR1 reads SGHVS; CDR2 reads FNYEAQ. CDR3 region: CASSLSTYQETQYF. CDR3 nucleotide sequence: TGTGCCAGCAGCTTAAGCACGTACCAAGAGACCCAGTACTTC. Full variable domain (rest looked up from reference TRBV7-6 and TRBJ2-5): GAGVSQSPRYKVTKRGQDVALRCDPISGHVSLYWYRQALGQGPEFLTYFNYEAQQDKSGLPNDRFSAERPEGSISTLTIQRTEQRDSAMYRCASSLSTYQETQYFGPGTRLLVL.

This clonotype was counted between two and nine times. One junction end disagrees with the germline gene, perhaps due to a read error. The rearrangement uses TRBV6-5 and TRBJ1-2; TRBD1 matches 8 bases. The V gene's germline CDR1 is MNHEY and CDR2 SVGAGI. The CDR3 runs 14 residues. The CDR3 loop is CASSRPGGNYGYTF. CDR3 nucleotides: TGCGCCAGCAGTCGTCCAGGGGGCAACTATGGCTACACCTTC.

The chain carries TRBV5-5 and TRBJ2-3; D not resolved. Germline V lookup: CDR1 SGHKS, CDR2 YYEKEE (reference sequence). The CDR3 extends over 12 amino acids. The V and J ends lost 5 bases and 2 bases respectively, with 6 bases between them. The CDR3 bases are TGTGCCAGCAGTTCAGTCACAGATACGCAGTATTTT. This codes for CASSSVTDTQYF.

The chain has TRBV2 and TRBJ2-4; no reliable D call. The length of the CDR3 is 16 residues. Germline-derived CDR1 and CDR2 are SNHLY and FYNNEI. V was clipped by 4 bases and J by 0 bases, with 13 bases between them. In DNA, the CDR3 is TGTGCCAGCAGTGGCAGAGACTCCATAGCCAAAAACATTCAGTACTTC. This translates into CASSGRDSIAKNIQYF.

This rearrangement joins TRBV6-6 to TRBJ1-5; TRBD1 aligns across 7 bases. After removal of 5 bases from V and 2 bases from J, the junction contained 12 bases not matched to a gene. The CDR3 contains 17 residues. Germline assignment: CDR1 MNHNY and CDR2 SVGAGI (reference sequence). The CDR3 protein is CASSGRETGPRNQPQHF. Here the CDR3 DNA reads TGTGCCAGCAGTGGACGCGAGACAGGGCCCCGCAATCAGCCCCAGCATTTT.

This clonotype has a handful of counts. The J gene is TRBJ1-1, the V gene TRBV10-3; a possible D gene is TRBD1 (5 bases). Germline CDR1 ENHRY, CDR2 SYGVKD. CDR3 length: 12 residues. With 8 bases removed from V and 0 bases from J, the gap between germline ends came to 7 bases. The CDR3 is CAIGGLNTEAFF. DNA of the CDR3: TGTGCCATCGGGGGACTGAACACTGAAGCTTTCTTT.

The J gene is TRBJ2-4, the V gene TRBV20-1, with D possibly TRBD1 on 6 matching bases. CDR1 is DFQATT and CDR2 is SNEGSKA in the germline V gene (reference sequence). The CDR3 is 14 residues long. V dropped 6 bases and J dropped 0 bases, with 12 bases sitting between them. The CDR3 DNA is TGCAGTGCGGCGACAGGAATAGCCAAAAACATTCAGTACTTC. Translated, it gives CSAATGIAKNIQYF.

The chain has TRBV4-2 and TRBJ2-5, with D tentatively TRBD2 (5 bases). CDR1 is LGHNA, CDR2 YNFKEQ, per germline. CDR3 length equals 16 residues. Between the trimmed V and J ends, which lost 0 bases and 2 bases, there was a span of 13 bases. CDR3 protein: CASSQDGSARQETQYF. The CDR3, as DNA: TGTGCCAGCAGCCAAGATGGGAGCGCCCGTCAAGAGACCCAGTACTTC.

This clonotype has just a few counts. V usage is TRBV29-1 and J usage is TRBJ2-2; no clear D gene. Germline-derived CDR1 and CDR2 are SQVTM and ANQGSEA. V lost 0 bases and J 0 bases, leaving 11 bases between the germline ends. The CDR3 runs to 16 residues. The CDR3 DNA sequence: TGCAGCGTTGAAGATCGAGGCTCAACGAACACCGGGGAGCTGTTTTTT. Its translation: CSVEDRGSTNTGELFF.

Notes on this clonotype: At one end the junction does not follow the germline gene, possibly because of a read error. V gene TRBV14 combines with J gene TRBJ1-2; D gene ambiguous. Germline V gene data show CDR1 as SGHDN and CDR2 as FVKESK. The CDR3 runs to 13 residues. CDR3 sequence (DNA): TGTGCCAGCAGCCAAGTAAAGGAGTATGGCTGCACCTTC. Amino acid sequence: CASSQVKEYGCTF. Together with reference TRBV14 and TRBJ1-2, the CDR3 gives the full variable domain: EAGVTQFPSHSVIEKGQTVTLRCDPISGHDNLYWYRRVMGKEIKFLLHFVKESKQDESGMPNNRFLAERTGGTYSTLKVQPAELEDSGVYFCASSQVKEYGCTFGSGTRLTVV.

V is TRBV7-6 and J is TRBJ1-1; 10 nucleotides agree with TRBD1. CDR3 length equals 15 residues. Looked up from germline, CDR1 is SGHVS and CDR2 is FNYEAQ. Trimming took 4 bases from V and 4 from J; bases not matched to a gene: 6. CDR3 in amino acids: CASSSGTGAGTEAFF. CDR3 coding DNA: TGTGCCAGCAGCTCCGGGACAGGGGCTGGCACTGAAGCTTTCTTT.

With respect to this clonotype: Since a much larger clone is just one base distant, this may be a read error. The chain employs TRBV20-1 and TRBJ1-5; 11 positions agree with TRBD1. Germline V lookup: CDR1 DFQATT, CDR2 SNEGSKA (reference sequence). The length of the CDR3 is 15 residues. The V segment lost 6 bases and the J segment 3 bases; nucleotides outside the gene matches: 7. The CDR3 coding sequence is TGCAGTGCCGCGGACAGGGGGCATCACAATCAGCCCCAGCATTTT. Protein product: CSAADRGHHNQPQHF.

The chain combines TRBV28 with TRBJ1-1; D call uncertain. The CDR3 consists of 16 residues. Germline lookup yields CDR1 MDHEN and CDR2 SYDVKM. Trimming cost V 4 bases and J 1 base, with 16 bases left between them. CDR3 in DNA: TGTGCCAGCAGTTCGATAGCGGGATCTAGGAACACTGAAGCTTTCTTT. It specifies CASSSIAGSRNTEAFF.

The J gene is TRBJ2-1, the V gene TRBV5-1; the D gene is possibly TRBD2 (5 bases). V shed 0 bases and J shed 9 bases, with 22 bases lying between them. This CDR3 region has 17 residues. Germline V gene lookup returns CDR1 SGHRS and CDR2 YFSETQ. CDR3 protein: CASSLESGSGIYGEQFF. The CDR3 DNA follows: TGCGCCAGCAGCTTGGAGTCGGGGAGCGGTATTTATGGTGAGCAGTTCTTC.

The chain couples TRBV19 to TRBJ1-4; D ambiguous. The CDR3 extends over 14 amino acids. Germline loops: CDR1 LNHDA, CDR2 SQIVND (reference sequence). The V and J ends lost 8 bases and 7 bases respectively, with 17 bases between them. Written as DNA, the CDR3 is TGTGCCAGTCGAGGCTCCCTTCGTGTTGAAAAACTGTTTTTT. Translated, it gives CASRGSLRVEKLFF.

There are many counts of this clonotype. This rearrangement joins TRBV3-1 to TRBJ2-7, with D unclear. Germline values: CDR1 LGHDT, CDR2 YNNKEL (reference sequence). The CDR3 contains 15 residues. Trimming shortened V by 4 bases and J by 1 base, and 14 bases separated the two germline ends. The chain's CDR3 is CASSLFPRNSYEQYF. The CDR3 coding sequence is TGTGCCAGCAGCCTTTTTCCGCGGAATTCCTACGAGCAGTACTTC.

The rearrangement uses TRBV5-4 and TRBJ2-2; D is uncertain. CDR1 SGHNT and CDR2 YYREEE come from the germline V gene (reference sequence). The V end was cut by 3 bases, the J end by 4 bases, with 7 bases between. The CDR3 runs 13 residues. This CDR3 reads CASSSLVTGELFF. The CDR3 DNA sequence: TGTGCCAGCAGCTCCCTAGTCACCGGGGAGCTGTTTTTT.

This chain links TRBV6-5 with TRBJ1-1; TRBD1 might be the D (6 bases). V dropped 5 bases and J dropped 1 base, with 14 bases sitting between them. Germline-derived CDR1 and CDR2 are MNHEY and SVGAGI. CDR3 length: 15 amino acids. CDR3 nucleotide sequence: TGTGCCAGCAGTACCGACAGGACACCGAACACTGAAGCTTTCTTT. Its protein product is CASSTDRTPNTEAFF.

V usage is TRBV6-6 and J usage is TRBJ2-5; D call uncertain. The assigned J gene may be wrong: the sequence end matches TRBJ2-7 better. The CDR3 consists of 12 residues. Germline values: CDR1 MNHNY, CDR2 SVGAGI (reference sequence). The CDR3 DNA reads TGTGCCAGCAGTTACGGATCTGGCGAGCAGTACTTC. Protein product: CASSYGSGEQYF.

This clonotype has a single count. The chain uses TRBV19 and TRBJ2-2; tentative D call: TRBD2 (5 bases). V was clipped by 1 base and J by 7 bases, with 13 bases between them. The germline V gene has CDR1 LNHDA and CDR2 SQIVND (reference sequence). The CDR3 extends over 15 amino acids. CDR3 residues: CASSIVWRGSGELFF. The DNA for the CDR3 is TGTGCCAGTAGTATAGTGTGGAGAGGGAGCGGGGAGCTGTTTTTT.

This clonotype has a handful of counts. The chain links TRBV28 to TRBJ2-7; tentative D call: TRBD1 (6 bases). V was trimmed by 4 bases and J by 0 bases, leaving 13 bases between them. The CDR3 sequence is 15 residues long. Germline V gives CDR1 MDHEN, CDR2 SYDVKM. CDR3 DNA: TGTGCCAGCAGTTCATACCGGGACATCTCCTACGAGCAGTACGTC. Amino acid sequence: CASSSYRDISYEQYV.

J is TRBJ1-2 and V is TRBV5-1; TRBD1 might be the D (6 bases). The V gene's germline CDR1 is SGHRS and CDR2 YFSETQ. The CDR3 is 14 amino acids. Trimming took 4 bases from V and 7 from J, leaving 17 bases between them. CDR3: CASSIDGGLRGYTF. As DNA, the CDR3 is TGCGCCAGCAGCATAGACGGGGGCTTACGTGGCTACACCTTC. Combining the CDR3 with reference TRBV5-1 and TRBJ1-2 gives the whole variable domain KAGVTQTPRYLIKTRGQQVTLSCSPISGHRSVSWYQQTPGQGLQFLFEYFSETQRNKGNFPGRFSGRQFSNSRSEMNVSTLELGDSALYLCASSIDGGLRGYTFGSGTRLTVV.